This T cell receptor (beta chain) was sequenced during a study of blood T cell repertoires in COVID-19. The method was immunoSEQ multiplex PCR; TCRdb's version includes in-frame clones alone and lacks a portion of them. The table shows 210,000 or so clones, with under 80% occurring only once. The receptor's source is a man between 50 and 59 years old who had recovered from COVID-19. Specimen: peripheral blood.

CDR3: CASSLDAVRERQFF. Here the CDR3 DNA reads TGTGCCAGCAGCTTGGACGCCGTGCGAGAGCGGCAGTTCTTC. The gene calls are TRBV5-4 and TRBJ2-1, with D uncertain. Trimming removed 0 bases at V and 12 bases at J, with 16 bases between. The CDR3 totals 14 residues. Germline V CDR1 and CDR2: SGHNT, YYREEE (reference sequence).